The 14 T cell receptor beta chains reported below all come from one sample, sequenced in a study of T cells in women clearing cervical HPV infection. Clones were sequenced by immunoSEQ multiplex PCR, and TCRdb holds only the in-frame ones, with some missing. Its table lists 20,000 to 25,000 clones. Sequences were obtained from blood buffy coat. These receptors were taken from a woman between 18 and 69 years old with a cervical HPV16 infection that either progressed to CIN3+ or cleared (not recorded which).

Concerning this clone itself: The read falls 3 residues short of the CDR3 end, and the missing part is taken from the germline J gene. The rearrangement links TRBV5-1 to TRBJ2-1; TRBD1 aligns across 12 bases. J gave up 7 bases and V 0 bases, and 2 bases lay outside the gene matches. CDR1 and CDR2 from the germline V gene are SGHRS and YFSETQ. This CDR3 is built from 15 residues. CDR3: CASSLGDRGPNEQFF. CDR3 DNA, as far as it was read: TGCGCCAGCAGCTTGGGGGACAGGGGGCCAAATGAG.

A remark on this clone: The read ends 3 residues shy of where the CDR3 ends; the end is completed using the germline J gene. The chain employs TRBV7-2 and TRBJ2-7, with D hard to call. Trimming cost V 0 bases and J 2 bases, with 5 bases left between them. In germline, CDR1 is SGHTA, CDR2 FQGNSA. The CDR3 extends over 13 amino acids. CDR3 loop: CASSLAPPYEQYF. The CDR3 DNA, read in part, is TGTGCCAGCAGCTTAGCCCCTCCCTACGAG.

A word on this clone: The CDR3 extends 3 residues past the end of the read, so its final part is completed from the germline J gene. The chain joins TRBV18 to TRBJ1-2; D might be TRBD1 (6 bases). This CDR3 spans 14 amino acids. CDR1 is KGHSH and CDR2 is LQKENI in the germline V gene. The DNA read from the CDR3 is TGTGCCAGCTCACCCGACAGGTCCTCCTACGAC. It codes for CASSPDRSSYD. The full CDR3 is CASSPDRSSYDYTF.

Notes on this clone: Read coverage stops 3 residues before the CDR3 terminus; the germline J gene supplies the remainder. The chain employs TRBV6-2 or TRBV6-3 and TRBJ1-1, with 7 positions matching TRBD1. The CDR3 length is 15 residues. Per the germline V gene, CDR1 is MNHEY and CDR2 is SVGEGT. The V and J ends lost 3 bases and 4 bases, in that order; junction bases with no gene match: 8. The CDR3 region is CASSYTGQVGTEAFF. Partial CDR3 DNA: TGTGCCAGCAGTTATACCGGACAGGTTGGCACTGAA.

A note on this clone: The read is 3 residues too short to cover the CDR3 end, so that end is filled in from the germline J gene. The chain has TRBV28 and TRBJ2-7; D may be TRBD1 (5 bases). This CDR3 contains 15 residues. Germline CDR1 and CDR2: MDHEN and SYDVKM. Trimming left V 1 base short and J 3 bases short, with 13 bases between. CDR3 DNA, as far as it was read: TGTGCCAGCAGTTTATCCCATCTTGACAGCTACGAG. It codes for CASSLSHLDSYE. The entire CDR3 protein reads CASSLSHLDSYEQYF.

Notes on this clone: The CDR3 goes on 3 residues after the read ends, and that part is filled in from the germline J gene. This rearrangement joins TRBV6-2 or TRBV6-3 to TRBJ1-2; D perhaps matches TRBD1 (6 bases). The CDR3 is made up of 14 amino acids. V shed 5 bases and J shed 2 bases, with 12 bases lying between them. Germline-derived CDR1 and CDR2 are MNHEY and SVGEGT. The covered CDR3 bases are TGTGCCAGCAGTGGGAGACAGGAGAACTATGGC. Amino acid sequence: CASSGRQENYG. In full, the CDR3 reads CASSGRQENYGYTF.

Comment on this clone: The read comes to an end 3 residues before the CDR3 does, leaving the germline J gene to fill in the end. This chain joins TRBV19 and TRBJ1-2; D is perhaps TRBD1 (6 bases). CDR3 length: 13 amino acids. From germline, CDR1 is LNHDA and CDR2 SQIVND (reference sequence). Trimming stripped 6 bases from V and 2 bases from J, with 10 bases between. The sequenced CDR3 bases are TGTGCCAGTAGCCGGGACAACAACTATGGC. Translating it yields CASSRDNNYG. Given in full, the CDR3 is CASSRDNNYGYTF.

Comments on this clone: Sequencing ends 3 residues short of the CDR3 end; the germline J gene provides the rest. The rearrangement joins TRBV2 to TRBJ1-1; perhaps TRBD1 as D (5 bases). V shed 8 bases and J shed 2 bases, with 15 bases lying between them. The CDR3 extends over 14 amino acids. Germline CDR1 SNHLY, CDR2 FYNNEI. The part of the CDR3 DNA that was read is TGTGCCAGCGGAAGAGAGACAGTAAACACTGAA. This sequence encodes CASGRETVNTE. The entire CDR3 protein reads CASGRETVNTEAFF.

Concerning this clone itself: The CDR3 end is not reached by the read, which stops 3 residues before it; the germline J gene fills it in. The rearrangement links TRBV20-1 to TRBJ1-2, with D possibly TRBD1 on 6 matching bases. CDR1 and CDR2 (germline): DFQATT, SNEGSKA (reference sequence). The CDR3 is 13 amino acids. V was pared by 1 base and J by 7 bases, with 13 bases between. The CDR3 bases that were read are TGCAGTGCTAGAGGGGCAGGGGAGGGTGGC. It is translated as CSARGAGEGG. The CDR3 reads in full as CSARGAGEGGYTF.

As regards this clone: The sequence runs out 3 residues before the end of the CDR3; the remainder is reconstructed from the germline J gene. The chain links TRBV30 to TRBJ1-2; the D is unclear. V lost 4 bases and J lost 4, with 13 bases in between. The V gene's germline CDR1 is GTSNPN and CDR2 SVGIG (reference sequence). CDR3 length equals 13 residues. The CDR3: CAWNAGTGYGYTF. CDR3 bases read: TGTGCCTGGAATGCCGGTACTGGCTATGGC.

Concerning this clone itself: The read finishes 3 residues shy of the CDR3 end, and the germline J gene is used to complete it. The chain couples TRBV13 to TRBJ2-2; 8 nucleotides line up with TRBD1. CDR3 length equals 19 residues. CDR1 PRHDT and CDR2 FYEKMQ come from the germline V gene (reference sequence). The V and J ends lost 5 bases and 5 bases, in that order; junction bases with no gene match: 19. The sequenced CDR3 bases are TGTGCCAGCAGCCCCAGGGCTCTGCAGGGGGCTTATGGAACCGGGGAG. Translated, it gives CASSPRALQGAYGTGE. The entire CDR3 reads CASSPRALQGAYGTGELFF.

About this clone itself: Read sequence stops 3 residues before the CDR3 end, and the germline J gene provides the missing end. The chain is built from TRBV3-1 (or the pseudogene TRBV3-2) and TRBJ2-7; tentative D call: TRBD1 (7 bases). This CDR3 has 16 amino acids. CDR1 and CDR2 (germline): LGHDT, YNNKEL (reference sequence). Between the trimmed V and J ends, which lost 4 bases and 0 bases, there was a span of 16 bases. The CDR3 region is CASSPGGQIYSYEQYF. The covered CDR3 bases are TGTGCCAGCAGCCCCGGGGGACAGATTTACTCCTACGAG.

On this clone: The CDR3 goes on 3 residues after the read ends, and that part is filled in from the germline J gene. This rearrangement joins TRBV29-1 to TRBJ2-7; 9 bases map to TRBD1. Germline CDR1 reads SQVTM; CDR2 reads ANQGSEA. The CDR3 loop spans 14 amino acids. The V gene end was trimmed by 6 bases and the J gene end by 4 bases; junction bases not matched to a gene: 10. The CDR3 DNA, read in part, is TGCAGCGTCGCCACCGGGACAGGGCGATACGAG. As protein: CSVATGTGRYE. The full CDR3 reads CSVATGTGRYEQYF.

As regards this clone: Coverage ceases 3 residues before the CDR3 finishes, and the germline J gene fills in the end. This chain joins TRBV12-3 or TRBV12-4 and TRBJ2-7, with a possible D match to TRBD1 (6 bases). The V gene lost 7 bases and the J gene lost 3 bases, with 22 bases spanning the gap. The CDR3 consists of 16 residues. CDR3 sequence reads: CASTRGPGQRIYEQYF. Partial CDR3 DNA: TGTGCCAGCACCCGCGGTCCGGGACAAAGAATCTACGAG.